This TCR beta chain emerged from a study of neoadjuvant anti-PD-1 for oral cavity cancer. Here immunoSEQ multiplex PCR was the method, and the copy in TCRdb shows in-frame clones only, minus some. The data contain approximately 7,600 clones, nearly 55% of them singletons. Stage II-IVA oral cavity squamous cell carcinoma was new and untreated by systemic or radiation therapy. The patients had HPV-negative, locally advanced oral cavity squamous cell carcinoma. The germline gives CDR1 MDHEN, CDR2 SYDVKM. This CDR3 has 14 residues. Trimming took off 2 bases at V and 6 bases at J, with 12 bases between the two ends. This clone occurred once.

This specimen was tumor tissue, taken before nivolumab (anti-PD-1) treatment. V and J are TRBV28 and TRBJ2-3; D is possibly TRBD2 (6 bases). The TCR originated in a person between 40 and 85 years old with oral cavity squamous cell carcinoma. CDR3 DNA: TGTGCCAGCAGTTTAACCCTAGGAGGGGATACGCAGTATTTT. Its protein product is CASSLTLGGDTQYF. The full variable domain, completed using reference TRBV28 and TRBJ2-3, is DVKVTQSSRYLVKRTGEKVFLECVQDMDHENMFWYRQDPGLGLRLIYFSYDVKMKEKGDIPEGYSVSREKKERFSLILESASTNQTSMYLCASSLTLGGDTQYFGPGTRLTVL.